Listed below are T cell receptor beta chains from one sample, sequenced in a study of T cells expressing NK-cell markers. One entry per CDR3 protein, without DNA, is what TCRdb gives after re-calling the 5' RACE reads. The table lists approximately 420,000 distinct CDR3 sequences. Sequencing used blood T cells: a sorted CD56 or NKG2C T cell subset, CD4+ or CD8+ T cells, or bulk PBMC T cells (not recorded which). The receptors derive from a woman aged 50 to 65 in good health. Both conserved end residues are part of each CDR3. Fields, in order: J gene, CDR3 length, V gene, CDR3 protein.

>TRBJ2-1|12|TRBV5-1
CASSLADNEQFF
>TRBJ1-5|14|TRBV12-3/TRBV12-4
CASRPTGNNQPQHF
>TRBJ2-7|19|TRBV12-3/TRBV12-4
CASTPYEGQRSHYSYEQYF
>TRBJ1-1|15|TRBV5-1
CASSLRTGGNTEAFF
>TRBJ2-7|14|TRBV20-1
CSARWGAGEREQYF
>TRBJ1-2|15|TRBV7-9
CASSTGTGDNYGYTF
>TRBJ2-2|18|TRBV12-3/TRBV12-4
CASSTLGGGIANTGELFF
>TRBJ2-2|17|TRBV3-1
CASSQAAGGPNTGELFF
>TRBJ2-7|17|TRBV15
CATSRVHGAREGYEQYF
>TRBJ2-2|16|TRBV12-3/TRBV12-4
CASTSGLAVDTGELFF
>TRBJ1-4|16|TRBV21-1
CASSTHVAGWNEKLFF
>TRBJ2-1|12|TRBV15
CATSRQPEGQFF
>TRBJ2-1|11|TRBV24-1
CATRDGHEQFF
>TRBJ2-3|15|TRBV20-1
CSARDRDRTFNTQYF
>TRBJ2-1|15|TRBV12-3/TRBV12-4
CASSLGTGLRGEQFF
>TRBJ2-5|13|TRBV20-1
CSAEGGVGETQYF
>TRBJ1-4|16|TRBV15
CATTEGYVVANEKLFF
>TRBJ2-7|15|TRBV7-3
CASSPDSAYSYEQYF
>TRBJ1-5|15|TRBV2
CASSLQGARGQPQHF
>TRBJ1-4|16|TRBV24-1
CATSDSGRTTNEKLFF
>TRBJ1-2|14|TRBV9
CASSADSGGYGYTF
>TRBJ2-3|15|TRBV6-1
CASNSETTSTDTQYF
>TRBJ2-3|15|TRBV11-2
CASSLGSSGGATQYF
>TRBJ2-1|14|TRBV12-3/TRBV12-4
CASSRAERYNEQFF
>TRBJ1-2|19|TRBV6-1
CASSERPGTGGAGNYGYTF
>TRBJ2-1|15|TRBV14
CASSFPGQAYNEQFF
>TRBJ2-4|17|TRBV6-2/TRBV6-3
CASSYSNGPGAKNIQYF
>TRBJ2-3|14|TRBV20-1
CSARGAVRTDTQYF
>TRBJ2-1|16|TRBV20-1
CSARDTNLAGDYEQFF
>TRBJ2-7|15|TRBV12-3/TRBV12-4
CASSLALVRNYEQYF
>TRBJ1-3|15|TRBV6-1
CASRATPAQGNTIYF
>TRBJ1-1|14|TRBV12-3/TRBV12-4
CASSQGARGTEAFF
>TRBJ2-5|19|TRBV20-1
CSARAVGNLRESGQETQYF
>TRBJ2-1|19|TRBV3-1
CASSHLDGDGSVPFDEQFF
>TRBJ2-5|14|TRBV18
CASSPSRNQETQYF
>TRBJ1-2|15|TRBV20-1
CSARTEGLLNYGYTF
>TRBJ1-2|16|TRBV14
CASSLLGTATYYGYTF
>TRBJ2-2|15|TRBV4-2
CASSQATENTGELFF
>TRBJ2-3|15|TRBV7-8
CASRPRAGLADTQYF
>TRBJ2-1|15|TRBV12-3/TRBV12-4
CASSFGREKGNEQFF
>TRBJ2-3|18|TRBV5-1
CASSPSSGKGGITDTQYF
>TRBJ2-3|14|TRBV20-1
CSAQGGALTDTQYF
>TRBJ1-2|16|TRBV15
CATSRPDRTTGYGYTF
>TRBJ2-2|15|TRBV20-1
CSARKTVANTGELFF
>TRBJ2-2|13|TRBV2
CASTPTNTGELFF
>TRBJ2-5|13|TRBV3-1
CASSRGARETQYF
>TRBJ2-1|16|TRBV24-1
CATSAQGTDYDNEQFF
>TRBJ1-4|14|TRBV30
CAWRHGATNEKLFF
>TRBJ1-1|15|TRBV30
CAWSLPNEGVDEAFF
>TRBJ2-1|14|TRBV11-2
CASTTEDSGNEQFF
>TRBJ2-3|15|TRBV20-1
CSARVAGGLLDTQYF
>TRBJ2-7|12|TRBV29-1
CSVRGRPNEQYF
>TRBJ1-5|14|TRBV5-1
CASSQSGGSQPQHF
>TRBJ2-3|14|TRBV20-1
CSARANLKTDTQYF
>TRBJ1-5|16|TRBV6-5
CASSSFPLGSNQPQHF
>TRBJ2-7|14|TRBV24-1
CATSARAGVVEQYF
>TRBJ1-1|12|TRBV27
CASRGTASEAFF
>TRBJ2-3|14|TRBV2
CASGLGGNTDTQYF